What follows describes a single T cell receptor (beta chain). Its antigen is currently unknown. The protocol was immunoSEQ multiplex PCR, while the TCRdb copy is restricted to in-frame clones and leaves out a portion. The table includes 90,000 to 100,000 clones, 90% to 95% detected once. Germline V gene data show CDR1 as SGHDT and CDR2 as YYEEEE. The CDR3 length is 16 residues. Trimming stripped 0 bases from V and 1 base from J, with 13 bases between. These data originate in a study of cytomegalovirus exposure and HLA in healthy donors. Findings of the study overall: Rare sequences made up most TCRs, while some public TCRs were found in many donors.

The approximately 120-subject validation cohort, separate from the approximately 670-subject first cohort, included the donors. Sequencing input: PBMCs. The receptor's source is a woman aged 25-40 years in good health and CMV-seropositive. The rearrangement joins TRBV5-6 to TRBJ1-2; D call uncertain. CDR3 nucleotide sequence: TGTGCCAGCAGCTTGGGGTCAGCGTCCTATAACTATGGCTACACCTTC. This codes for CASSLGSASYNYGYTF.